The entry below describes one T cell receptor (beta chain). Everyone who took part was roughly 18 to 89 years old, and they came from 24 US areas. Each participant's cohort was designated according to participant-reported clinical history. The sample is drawn from a study of blood T cell repertoires in COVID-19. At the level of the study: Nucleic acid was either cDNA or gDNA, and it came from T cells, B-cell-depleted T cells, or PBMCs.

Germline assignment: CDR1 LGHDT and CDR2 YNNKEL (reference sequence). The CDR3 length is 16 residues. Trimming removed 4 bases from V and 4 bases from J; junction bases left unmatched: 11. Original analysis: Amplification from reference gene primers served as the basis for estimated nucleated cell counts. The method was immunoSEQ multiplex PCR; TCRdb's version includes in-frame clones alone and lacks a portion of them. The V and J calls and the clone size are those of that table, but D and trimming were determined from the DNA. The data show 350,000 to 400,000 clones, about nine tenths seen once. The chain employs TRBV3-1 (or the pseudogene TRBV3-2) and TRBJ2-7, with TRBD2 identical over 9 bases. The sequence came from a woman in her thirties who had recovered from COVID-19. The sample comprised PBMCs or T cells enriched from blood (not recorded which). CDR3 loop: CASSPNRLAGFYEQYF. CDR3 in DNA: TGTGCCAGCAGCCCGAACAGGCTAGCGGGATTTTACGAGCAGTACTTC.